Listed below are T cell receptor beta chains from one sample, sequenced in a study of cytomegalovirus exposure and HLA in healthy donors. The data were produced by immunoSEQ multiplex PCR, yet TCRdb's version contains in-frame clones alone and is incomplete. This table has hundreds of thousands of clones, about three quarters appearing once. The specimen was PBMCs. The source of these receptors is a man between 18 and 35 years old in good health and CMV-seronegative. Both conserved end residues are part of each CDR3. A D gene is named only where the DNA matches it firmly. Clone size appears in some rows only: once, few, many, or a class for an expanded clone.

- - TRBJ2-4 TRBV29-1 TGCAGCGTTGAAGGAGTGGGGGGAAACATTCAGTACTTC CSVEGVGGNIQYF
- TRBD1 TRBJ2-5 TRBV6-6 TGTGCCAGCACCCCTCGCAGGACAGGGTTTGGGACCCAGTACTTC CASTPRRTGFGTQYF
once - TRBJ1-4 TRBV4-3 TGCGCCAGCAGCCAAGATCTGGGGACAAGGATCGGGGAACTGTTTTTT CASSQDLGTRIGELFF
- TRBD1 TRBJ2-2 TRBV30 TGTGCCTGGAGCACCCGGACAGGGTCTGTCGGGGAGCTGTTTTTT CAWSTRTGSVGELFF
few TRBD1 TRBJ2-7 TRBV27 TGTGCCAGCAGTTTATCGAGAGACAGGGGGCTCTACGAGCAGTACTTC CASSLSRDRGLYEQYF
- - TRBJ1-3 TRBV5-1 TGCGCCAGCAGCTTGGCCGGGTACGGAAACACCATATATTTT CASSLAGYGNTIYF
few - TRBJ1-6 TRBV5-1 TGCGCCAGCAGCTCAGGGGATTCACCCCTCCACTTT CASSSGDSPLHF
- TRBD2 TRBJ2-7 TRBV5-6 TGTGCCAGCAGCTTGTCTAGCGGGGGGACCCTCTACGAGCGGTACTTC CASSLSSGGTLYERYF
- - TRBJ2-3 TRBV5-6 TGTGCCAGCAGCTTGGGACCTACTTCAGGGGCTTCTAGCACAGATACGCAGTATTTT CASSLGPTSGASSTDTQYF
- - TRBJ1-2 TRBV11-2 TGTGCCAGCAGTGCGGGGAACTCGGGGGGCTACACCTTC CASSAGNSGGYTF
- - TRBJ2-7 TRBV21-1 TGTGCCAGCAGAGCCGGACTAGCGGGAGGGTTGAGCTCCTACGAGCAGTACTTC CASRAGLAGGLSSYEQYF
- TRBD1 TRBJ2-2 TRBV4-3 TGCGCCAGCAGCCAGGGGACAGCCCAGAGTTGGCTGTTTTTT CASSQGTAQSWLFF
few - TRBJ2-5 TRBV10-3 TGTGCCACACTAACTAGTGAGCGGTACCAAGAGACCCAGTACTTC CATLTSERYQETQYF
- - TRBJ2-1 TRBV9 TGTGCCAGCAGCGTAGATCTTACGGAGGACTCTTACAATGAGCAGTTCTTC CASSVDLTEDSYNEQFF
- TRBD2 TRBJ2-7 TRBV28 TGTGCCAGCAGTTTGGGAGGGCCGTACGAGCAGTACTTC CASSLGGPYEQYF
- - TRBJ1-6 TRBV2 TGTGCCAGCAGTGAACAGGGGAGCGGTAATGATTCACCCCTCCACTTT CASSEQGSGNDSPLHF
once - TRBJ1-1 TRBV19 TGTGCCAGTAGATTTGGGGGGGCATGGACTGAAGCTTTCTTT CASRFGGAWTEAFF
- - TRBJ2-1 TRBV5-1 TGCGCCAGCAGCTTTACTAGCAATGAGCAGTTCTTC CASSFTSNEQFF
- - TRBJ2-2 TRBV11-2 TGTGCCAGCAGCTCCAGGGTGGGCACCGGGGAGCTGTTTTTT CASSSRVGTGELFF
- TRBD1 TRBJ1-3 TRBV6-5 TGTGCCAGCAGTTACTCGCCGGGACAGGGAAACACCATATATTTT CASSYSPGQGNTIYF
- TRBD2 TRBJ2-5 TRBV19 TGTGCCAGTAGAAGACTAGCGGGAGTAAGGGAGCAGTACTTC CASRRLAGVREQYF
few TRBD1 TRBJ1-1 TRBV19 TGTGCCAGTAGCGCCGTAGGGACAGCTTTCACTGAAGCTTTCTTT CASSAVGTAFTEAFF
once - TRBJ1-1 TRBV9 TGTGCCAGCAGCGTATTACAGGGCCAAAACACTGAAGCTTTCTTT CASSVLQGQNTEAFF
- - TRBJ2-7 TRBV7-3 TGTGCCAGCAGCCTCGAGCCGACAGGCTACGAGCAGTACTTC CASSLEPTGYEQYF